Detailed here is one TCR beta chain. This entry comes from a study of blood T cell repertoires in COVID-19. Study-level background: Sources were T cells, B-cell-depleted T cells, or PBMCs; the material itself was cDNA or gDNA.

Per the study methods: Reference gene primer amplification gave nucleated cell count estimates. Clones were read by immunoSEQ multiplex PCR, and TCRdb kept only the in-frame ones, dropping some. V, J and clone size derive from that table, while D and trimming were established from the DNA sequence. This table has over 75,000 clones, approximately 87% appearing once. Looked up from germline, CDR1 is DFQATT and CDR2 is SNEGSKA (reference sequence). V shed 3 bases and J shed 3 bases, with 20 bases lying between them. The length of the CDR3 is 16 residues. V usage is TRBV20-1 and J usage is TRBJ1-2, with D perhaps TRBD1 (6 bases). The specimen sequenced was peripheral blood. The source of this sequence is a human donor in a cohort sampled during active COVID-19. The CDR3 spells CSASKTGSSPYYGYTF. The DNA of the CDR3 is TGCAGTGCTAGTAAGACAGGATCATCCCCCTACTATGGCTACACCTTC.